A single sample gave rise to the 3 T cell receptor beta chains below, sequenced in a study of cytomegalovirus exposure and HLA in healthy donors. The data were produced by immunoSEQ multiplex PCR, yet TCRdb's version contains in-frame clones alone and is incomplete. The table lists about 78,000 clones, 90% to 97% of them singletons. The specimen sequenced was PBMCs. The receptor source for this set is a man between 18 and 35 years old in good health and CMV-seropositive.

The chain has TRBV7-2 and TRBJ2-7; 10 nucleotides match TRBD2. This CDR3 has 15 residues. V was pared by 2 bases and J by 3 bases, with 4 bases of the junction left unmatched. Looked up from germline, CDR1 is SGHTA and CDR2 is FQGNSA. In DNA, the CDR3 is TGTGCCAGCAGCTTACCTTTAGCGGGAGGCTACGAGCAGTACTTC. Translation: CASSLPLAGGYEQYF. Variable domain in full (rest from reference TRBV7-2 and TRBJ2-7): GAGVSQSPSNKVTEKGKDVELRCDPISGHTALYWYRQSLGQGLEFLIYFQGNSAPDKSGLPSDRFSAERTGGSVSTLTIQRTQQEDSAVYLCASSLPLAGGYEQYFGPGTRLTVT.

The V gene is TRBV6-1, the J gene TRBJ1-1, with D unclear. The CDR3 spans 13 residues. CDR1 and CDR2 (germline): MNHNS, SASEGT. V lost 0 bases and J lost 10, with 12 bases in between. The chain's CDR3 is CASSEAHGGIAFF. DNA of the CDR3: TGTGCCAGCAGTGAAGCCCATGGCGGTATAGCTTTCTTT.

V and J are TRBV30 and TRBJ1-2; tentative D call: TRBD1 (5 bases). This CDR3 contains 11 residues. Germline CDR1 and CDR2: GTSNPN and SVGIG (reference sequence). Trimming removed 1 base from V and 8 bases from J, with 8 bases in between. DNA for the CDR3: TGTGCCTGGAGTGCAGGGAAGGGCTACACCTTC. Protein sequence: CAWSAGKGYTF. Looking up the rest from reference TRBV30 and TRBJ1-2 gives the full variable domain: SQTIHQWPATLVQPVGSPLSLECTVEGTSNPNLYWYRQAAGRGLQLLFYSVGIGQISSEVPQNLSASRPQDRQFILSSKKLLLSDSGFYLCAWSAGKGYTFGSGTRLTVV.